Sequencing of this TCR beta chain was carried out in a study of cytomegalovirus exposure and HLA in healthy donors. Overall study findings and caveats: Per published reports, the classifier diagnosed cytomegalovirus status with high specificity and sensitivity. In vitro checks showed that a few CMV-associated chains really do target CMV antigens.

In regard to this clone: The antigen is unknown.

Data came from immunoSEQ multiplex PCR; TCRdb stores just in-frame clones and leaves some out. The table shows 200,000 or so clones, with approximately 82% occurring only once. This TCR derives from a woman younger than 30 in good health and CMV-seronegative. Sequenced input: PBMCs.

The CDR3 sequence: CAWDRGVTDTQYF. The DNA for the CDR3 is TGTGCCTGGGACAGGGGCGTTACAGATACGCAGTATTTT. V gene TRBV30 combines with J gene TRBJ2-3; the match to TRBD1 covers 8 bases. The CDR3 consists of 13 residues. The germline gives CDR1 GTSNPN, CDR2 SVGIG (reference sequence). With V trimmed by 5 bases and J by 3 bases, 4 bases remained unmatched.